The 21 T cell receptor beta chains below come from one sample, sequenced in a study of PD-1 blockade in mismatch repair-deficient tumors. Profiling relied on immunoSEQ multiplex PCR, and the TCRdb table lists in-frame clones only, not all of them. The data show around 62,000 clones, approximately 78% seen once. This specimen was peripheral blood, taken 2 weeks after starting pembrolizumab. The source of these receptors is an adult with mismatch repair-deficient cancer.

This clone was recorded a few times. The chain combines TRBV2 with TRBJ1-1; TRBD1 agrees at 7 bases. V trimming: 6 bases; J trimming: 5 bases; junction bases outside the gene matches: 9. The CDR3 contains 14 residues. The V gene's germline CDR1 is SNHLY and CDR2 FYNNEI. CDR3 DNA: TGTGCCAGCAGAGACGGACAGGCCCGGACTGAAGCTTTCTTT. Translation gives CASRDGQARTEAFF.

The CDR3 protein is CASSLVLARLSYEQYF. DNA of the CDR3: TGTGCCAGCAGTTTAGTTCTAGCGCGACTCTCCTACGAGCAGTACTTC. V gene TRBV28 combines with J gene TRBJ2-7; D might be TRBD2 (6 bases). Trimming removed 2 bases at V and 0 bases at J, with 14 bases between. CDR3 size: 16 residues. Germline V gene data show CDR1 as MDHEN and CDR2 as SYDVKM.

The chain employs TRBV15 and TRBJ2-4; tentatively, D is TRBD1 (6 bases). There are 16 residues in the CDR3. From germline, CDR1 is LNHNV and CDR2 YYDKDF (reference sequence). Trimming pared 0 bases from V and 6 bases from J, leaving 15 bases between. The chain's CDR3 is CATSRDQPGARNIQYF. The DNA for the CDR3 is TGTGCCACCAGCAGAGATCAGCCAGGGGCTCGAAACATTCAGTACTTC.

The rearrangement links TRBV15 to TRBJ1-1; D call uncertain. Between the trimmed V and J ends, which lost 6 bases and 5 bases, there was a span of 13 bases. Germline V gene lookup returns CDR1 LNHNV and CDR2 YYDKDF (reference sequence). The CDR3 runs to 13 residues. The CDR3 reads CATSQDFRTEAFF. In DNA form, the CDR3 reads TGTGCCACCAGTCAGGACTTTAGGACTGAAGCTTTCTTT.

J is TRBJ1-1 and V is TRBV9; D not resolved. The CDR3 is 15 amino acids. The germline V and J ends were trimmed by 4 bases and 0 bases, with 13 bases remaining between them. Germline V gene sequence: CDR1 SGDLS, CDR2 YYNGEE. As DNA, the CDR3 is TGTGCCAGCAGCCCTCGGACGGGGATGAACACTGAAGCTTTCTTT. Its protein product is CASSPRTGMNTEAFF.

The DNA for the CDR3 is TGTGCCAGCAGCCCAAGGGCAGGCTCCTACAATGAGCAGTTCTTC. Protein sequence: CASSPRAGSYNEQFF. The chain joins TRBV9 to TRBJ2-1, with D hard to call. The germline gives CDR1 SGDLS, CDR2 YYNGEE. The CDR3 loop spans 15 amino acids. Trimming took 4 bases from V and 0 from J, leaving 11 bases between them.

The V and J genes are TRBV30 and TRBJ1-1; D is uncertain. The length of the CDR3 is 13 residues. In germline, CDR1 is GTSNPN, CDR2 SVGIG (reference sequence). Trimming removed 8 bases at V and 1 base at J, with 14 bases between. CDR3 in amino acids: CAGKLIKNTEAFF. CDR3 in DNA: TGTGCCGGTAAACTAATCAAGAACACTGAAGCTTTCTTT.

The chain couples TRBV4-3 to TRBJ2-3; TRBD2 agrees at 8 bases. V was clipped by 0 bases and J by 1 base; unmatched bases: 15. The CDR3 extends over 20 amino acids. CDR1 and CDR2 (germline): LGHNA, YSLEER. The CDR3 spells CASSQDSLLGGEGRTDTQYF. The CDR3 nucleotides are TGCGCCAGCAGCCAAGATTCCCTCCTCGGGGGGGAGGGCCGCACAGATACGCAGTATTTT.

There are a few counts of this clone. The rearrangement links TRBV4-2 to TRBJ2-7; 8 bases are a match to TRBD2. This CDR3 region has 15 residues. The V gene's germline CDR1 is LGHNA and CDR2 YNFKEQ. The ends lost 1 base at V and 4 bases at J; junction bases unmatched: 6. CDR3 residues: CASSQGSGSEYEQYF. Written as DNA, the CDR3 is TGTGCCAGCAGCCAAGGGAGCGGGAGTGAGTACGAGCAGTACTTC.

The chain carries TRBV25-1 and TRBJ2-2, with TRBD1 matching 10 bases. The CDR3 runs 16 residues. Germline lookup yields CDR1 MGHDK and CDR2 SYGVNS. The V gene end was trimmed by 2 bases and the J gene end by 5 bases; junction bases not matched to a gene: 5. In DNA form, the CDR3 reads TGTGCCAGCAGTGAACCCGGGGACAGGGGAACCGGGGAGCTGTTTTTT. Its translation is CASSEPGDRGTGELFF.

The chain is built from TRBV19 and TRBJ1-4; 7 bases agree with TRBD1. Germline CDR1 reads LNHDA; CDR2 reads SQIVND (reference sequence). This CDR3 comprises 16 residues. V was pared by 6 bases and J by 1 base, with 8 bases of the junction left unmatched. The CDR3 DNA is TGTGCCAGTAGCCTGGGACAGTCCAGAACTAATGAAAAACTGTTTTTT. Amino acids: CASSLGQSRTNEKLFF.

V gene TRBV5-5 combines with J gene TRBJ1-2; 8 bases agree with TRBD1. V was clipped by 4 bases and J by 3 bases; unmatched bases: 8. This CDR3 region has 15 residues. The germline CDR1 and CDR2 sequences are SGHKS and YYEKEE (reference sequence). DNA of the CDR3: TGTGCCAGCAGCATCTTACAGGGGGGCTACTATGGCTACACCTTC. It is translated as CASSILQGGYYGYTF.

The chain recombines TRBV5-5 with TRBJ1-3; the match to TRBD1 covers 7 bases. The length of the CDR3 is 16 residues. V lost 2 bases to trimming and J lost 4 bases; unmatched junction nucleotides: 9. From germline, CDR1 is SGHKS and CDR2 YYEKEE (reference sequence). CDR3 in DNA: TGTGCCAGCAGCTTTACCTCTCCGGACAGGGGAAACACCATATATTTT. Encoded protein: CASSFTSPDRGNTIYF.

The chain carries TRBV5-1 and TRBJ1-1; D is ambiguous. Germline-derived CDR1 and CDR2 are SGHRS and YFSETQ. This CDR3 is 13 amino acids long. Deletions cut 0 bases from V and 8 bases from J, with 11 bases between. The CDR3 DNA is TGCGCCAGCAGCTTGGACGGACTTGGGGAAGCTTTCTTT. Translated: CASSLDGLGEAFF. Drawing the rest from reference TRBV5-1 and TRBJ1-1, the complete variable domain is KAGVTQTPRYLIKTRGQQVTLSCSPISGHRSVSWYQQTPGQGLQFLFEYFSETQRNKGNFPGRFSGRQFSNSRSEMNVSTLELGDSALYLCASSLDGLGEAFFGQGTRLTVV.

This rearrangement joins TRBV10-3 to TRBJ2-5; maybe TRBD1 (6 bases). The CDR3 runs 13 residues. Germline V gene data show CDR1 as ENHRY and CDR2 as SYGVKD. Trimming took 5 bases from V and 0 from J, leaving 7 bases between them. The CDR3 bases are TGTGCCATCAGTCGGACAGACCAAGAGACCCAGTACTTC. It yields the protein CAISRTDQETQYF.

A few counts support this clone. The V and J genes are TRBV7-9 and TRBJ2-2; no firm D call. Germline assignment: CDR1 SEHNR and CDR2 FQNEAQ (reference sequence). This CDR3 has 13 amino acids. Trimming took off 3 bases at V and 6 bases at J, with 8 bases between the two ends. The DNA for the CDR3 is TGTGCCAGCAGCTTCGATTTTTCCGGGGAGCTGTTTTTT. Protein product: CASSFDFSGELFF.

V is TRBV9 and J is TRBJ2-1, with D maybe TRBD1 (6 bases). The CDR3 loop spans 15 amino acids. CDR1 SGDLS and CDR2 YYNGEE come from the germline V gene. V gave up 2 bases and J gave up 9 bases, with 18 bases separating them. This CDR3 reads CASSVRDTYGGEQFF. As DNA, the CDR3 is TGTGCCAGCAGCGTCAGGGACACTTACGGTGGTGAGCAGTTCTTC.

V is TRBV5-8 and J is TRBJ2-1; 11 bases agree with TRBD2. This CDR3 spans 15 amino acids. In germline, CDR1 is SGHTS, CDR2 YDEGEE. V lost 4 bases and J lost 4; bases outside the gene matches: 4. The chain's CDR3 is CASSPGTSGYNEQFF. In DNA, the CDR3 is TGTGCCAGCAGCCCCGGGACTAGCGGTTACAATGAGCAGTTCTTC. Full variable domain (rest looked up from reference TRBV5-8 and TRBJ2-1): EAGVTQSPTHLIKTRGQQATLRCSPISGHTSVYWYQQALGLGLQFLLWYDEGEERNRGNFPPRFSGRQFPNYSSELNVNALELEDSALYLCASSPGTSGYNEQFFGPGTRLTVL.

The rearrangement joins TRBV6-4 to TRBJ2-1; a possible D gene is TRBD2 (5 bases). The germline gives CDR1 MRHNA, CDR2 SNTAGT. This CDR3 has 16 residues. V lost 0 bases and J lost 2, with 11 bases in between. The CDR3 coding sequence is TGTGCCAGCAGTGACTCCCTACTAGGCCCCTACAATGAGCAGTTCTTC. Translating it yields CASSDSLLGPYNEQFF.

The chain carries TRBV18 and TRBJ1-3; unclear D gene. The CDR3 extends over 16 amino acids. Germline V CDR1 and CDR2: KGHSH, LQKENI. Trimming shortened V by 3 bases and J by 0 bases, and 12 bases separated the two germline ends. Here the CDR3 reads CASSPLDVGSGNTIYF. For the CDR3, the DNA is TGTGCCAGCTCACCTCTGGACGTGGGCTCTGGAAACACCATATATTTT. The full variable domain, its missing parts supplied by reference TRBV18 and TRBJ1-3, is NAGVMQNPRHLVRRRGQEARLRCSPMKGHSHVYWYRQLPEEGLKFMVYLQKENIIDESGMPKERFSAEFPKEGPSILRIQQVVRGDSAAYFCASSPLDVGSGNTIYFGEGSWLTVV.

For the CDR3, the DNA is TGCAGCGTTGTAGGGGCAGCTATGAACACTGAAGCTTTCTTT. It specifies CSVVGAAMNTEAFF. The V and J genes are TRBV29-1 and TRBJ1-1; D is perhaps TRBD1 (5 bases). V gave up 4 bases and J gave up 0 bases, with 12 bases separating them. Germline lookup yields CDR1 SQVTM and CDR2 ANQGSEA. This CDR3 has 14 residues.